The clone carrying this T cell receptor (beta chain) occurred many times. The antigen is not known. This entry comes from a study of CD8 T cells in ankylosing spondylitis. Study-level findings and limits: Matched ankylosing spondylitis synovial fluid reportedly showed significant enrichment of disease-linked clones.

This CDR3 has 16 residues. The germline gives CDR1 SGHDT, CDR2 YYEEEE. V was trimmed by 3 bases and J by 4 bases, leaving 17 bases between them. TCRdb recomputed calls from the 5' RACE reads with MiXCR, one row per CDR3 protein. The top ten clones hold 21% of a sample with 220,000 or so distinct CDR3 sequences, 10% of them seen once. Sequencing was performed on blood, either unsorted or a sorted T cell fraction (not recorded which). This clonotype was obtained from a male donor with ankylosing spondylitis or in good health (not recorded which). The rearrangement joins TRBV5-6 to TRBJ2-1; D possibly corresponds to TRBD2 (6 bases). DNA of the CDR3: TGTGCCAGCAGCTACCACCTTCCCGCGGGATACAATGAGCAGTTCTTC. Translating it yields CASSYHLPAGYNEQFF.